This TCR beta chain appears in the sequencing data of a study of follicular helper T cells after annual influenza vaccination. Stated time point: 2014-2015 season, pre-vaccination. Excluded were substance abuse, HIV/AIDS, active cancer, immunomodulatory drugs and active illness. ICOS+CD38+ and ICOS-CD38- fractions were sorted from non-naive CD4+CXCR5+PD-1+ cells. As to this clone: The antigen is undetermined.

Findings and caveats of the study: Recurrent ICOS+CD38+ cTfh clonotypes included tetramer and AIM influenza-specific ones.

The assay was immunoSEQ multiplex PCR, and TCRdb's table has in-frame clones only and misses some. The table has 25,000 to 35,000 clones, 70% to 90% seen once. Specimen: CXCR5+ CD38- circulating T follicular helper cells from blood, collected on the day of influenza vaccination. Subset specified: circulating Tfh, non-naive CD4+CXCR5+PD-1+ (ICOS+CD38+ or ICOS-CD38-). This clonotype originated in an adult who received the influenza vaccine.

The CDR3 here is CASSHRGQDTGELFF. The CDR3 nucleotides are TGTGCCAGCAGCCACAGGGGGCAGGACACCGGGGAGCTGTTTTTT. This chain uses TRBV11-3 with TRBJ2-2; 9 bases match TRBD1. The V and J ends lost 5 bases and 3 bases, in that order; junction bases with no gene match: 4. Germline lookup yields CDR1 SGHNT and CDR2 YENEEA. This CDR3 has 15 amino acids.